The 21 T cell receptor beta chains reported below all come from one sample, sequenced in a study of immune evolution from preneoplasia to lung adenocarcinoma. Some clones are missing from TCRdb's copy, which holds only in-frame ones; the method was immunoSEQ multiplex PCR. The sample contains about 6,500 clones, nearly 75% of which appear only once. The sample comprised FFPE lung adenocarcinoma in situ tissue. The receptor set was obtained from a donor at least 70 years old with lung adenocarcinoma.

This sequence joins TRBV5-5 and TRBJ1-2; D might be TRBD1 (6 bases). Germline loops: CDR1 SGHKS, CDR2 YYEKEE (reference sequence). The CDR3 extends over 15 amino acids. V was clipped by 0 bases and J by 8 bases, with 17 bases between them. CDR3 sequence: CASSLVGGQFHGYTF. The DNA of the CDR3 is TGTGCCAGCAGCTTGGTCGGGGGACAATTTCACGGCTACACCTTC.

This sequence joins TRBV28 and TRBJ2-7, with no clear D. Germline CDR1 MDHEN, CDR2 SYDVKM. The CDR3 contains 14 residues. Trimming stripped 3 bases from V and 0 bases from J, with 9 bases between. The CDR3 DNA reads TGTGCCAGCAGTTTGGGCGGTAGCTCCTACGAGCAGTACTTC. Residues: CASSLGGSSYEQYF.

This clone has only a few counts. This chain links TRBV7-3 with TRBJ2-3, with TRBD2 as a possible D gene (5 bases). Trimming took off 5 bases at V and 3 bases at J, with 12 bases between the two ends. Germline V lookup: CDR1 SGHTA, CDR2 FQGTGA. The CDR3 has 14 residues. The CDR3 nucleotides are TGTGCCAGCAGCCCCCAAGGAGGTACAGATACGCAGTATTTT. Translation: CASSPQGGTDTQYF. Using reference TRBV7-3 and TRBJ2-3 for the parts outside the CDR3, the full variable domain is GAGVSQTPSNKVTEKGKYVELRCDPISGHTALYWYRQSLGQGPEFLIYFQGTGAADDSGLPNDRFFAVRPEGSVSTLKIQRTERGDSAVYLCASSPQGGTDTQYFGPGTRLTVL.

Points on this clone: A read error may account for a junction end that differs from germline. The V call is TRBV30, the J call TRBJ1-5; D remains ambiguous. This CDR3 region has 13 residues. Looked up from germline, CDR1 is GTSNPN and CDR2 is SVGIG (reference sequence). The DNA of the CDR3 is TGTGCCCGGAGCCGGATCAGCAATCAGCCCCAGCATTTT. Translated: CARSRISNQPQHF.

The chain couples TRBV7-2 to TRBJ1-3; no clear D gene. V lost 1 base and J 0 bases, leaving 10 bases between the germline ends. Germline lookup yields CDR1 SGHTA and CDR2 FQGNSA. The CDR3 has 16 amino acids. CDR3: CASSLGSGFSGNTIYF. CDR3 coding DNA: TGTGCCAGCAGCTTAGGGTCGGGGTTCTCTGGAAACACCATATATTTT. Supplemented by reference TRBV7-2 and TRBJ1-3, the full variable domain reads GAGVSQSPSNKVTEKGKDVELRCDPISGHTALYWYRQSLGQGLEFLIYFQGNSAPDKSGLPSDRFSAERTGGSVSTLTIQRTQQEDSAVYLCASSLGSGFSGNTIYFGEGSWLTVV.

The chain joins TRBV11-2 to TRBJ2-4, with TRBD2 matching 9 bases. The CDR3 loop spans 15 amino acids. V lost 1 base to trimming and J lost 7 bases; unmatched junction nucleotides: 5. From germline, CDR1 is SGHAT and CDR2 FQNNGV. In DNA form, the CDR3 reads TGTGCCAGCAGCTTAGGAGGGACTAGCATGAACATTCAGTACTTC. As protein: CASSLGGTSMNIQYF.

The chain links TRBV7-2 to TRBJ2-1, with 7 bases lining up with TRBD2. Germline V gene lookup returns CDR1 SGHTA and CDR2 FQGNSA. Trimming took 2 bases from V and 10 from J; bases not matched to a gene: 8. The CDR3 length is 14 residues. As DNA, the CDR3 is TGTGCCAGCAGCTTAATTTGGCGGGAGCTCGAGCAGTTCTTC. It encodes CASSLIWRELEQFF.

The rearrangement links TRBV11-2 to TRBJ1-1; TRBD1 aligns across 8 bases. Trimming at V came to 5 bases and at J to 4 bases, leaving 6 bases not matched to a gene. In germline, CDR1 is SGHAT, CDR2 FQNNGV. The CDR3 runs to 14 residues. CDR3 DNA sequence: TGTGCCAGCAGCCACGGACAGGGTTTCACTGAAGCTTTCTTT. Its protein is CASSHGQGFTEAFF.

The rearrangement joins TRBV5-1 to TRBJ2-2; 8 bases align to TRBD1. With 5 bases clipped from V and 4 bases from J, the junction kept 1 base outside the gene matches. This CDR3 has 13 residues. Germline CDR1 SGHRS, CDR2 YFSETQ. The CDR3 region is CASRTGVTGELFF. The CDR3 DNA follows: TGCGCCAGCAGGACAGGGGTCACCGGGGAGCTGTTTTTT.

The rearrangement uses TRBV18 and TRBJ2-3; D uncertain. The CDR3 consists of 12 residues. Trimming left V 4 bases short and J 0 bases short, with 2 bases between. Looked up from germline, CDR1 is KGHSH and CDR2 is LQKENI. Written as DNA, the CDR3 is TGTGCCAGCTCACTTAGCACAGATACGCAGTATTTT. Translated, it gives CASSLSTDTQYF.

The chain is built from TRBV5-5 and TRBJ1-1; D is ambiguous. Per germline, CDR1 SGHKS and CDR2 YYEKEE (reference sequence). Trimming removed 3 bases at V and 5 bases at J, with 11 bases between. The CDR3 sequence is 13 residues long. CDR3 loop: CASSSHWWTEAFF. The CDR3 region has the DNA TGTGCCAGCAGCTCCCATTGGTGGACTGAAGCTTTCTTT.

Notes on this clone: The identical CDR3 is also encoded by other nucleotide sequences in the sample. The J gene is TRBJ1-5, the V gene TRBV28; 7 bases line up with TRBD1. J was trimmed by 1 base and V by 4 bases; bases with no gene match: 1. The CDR3 is 14 residues long. Germline CDR1 MDHEN, CDR2 SYDVKM. CDR3 in amino acids: CASSSGGSNQPQHF. In DNA, the CDR3 is TGTGCCAGCAGTTCAGGGGGAAGCAATCAGCCCCAGCATTTT.

J is TRBJ1-3 and V is TRBV9; 7 nucleotides align to TRBD1. Germline V gene data show CDR1 as SGDLS and CDR2 as YYNGEE. With V trimmed by 5 bases and J by 3 bases, 8 bases remained unmatched. The CDR3 has 15 residues. DNA for the CDR3: TGTGCCAGCAGTACTCATCAGGGGGATGGAAACACCATATATTTT. Translation: CASSTHQGDGNTIYF.

The gene calls are TRBV30 and TRBJ1-1; no clear D gene. Trimming stripped 3 bases from V and 5 bases from J, with 7 bases between. This CDR3 spans 11 amino acids. CDR1 is GTSNPN, CDR2 SVGIG, per germline (reference sequence). Here the CDR3 reads CAWRVGTEAFF. The CDR3 bases are TGTGCCTGGAGGGTTGGGACTGAAGCTTTCTTT.

The chain joins TRBV29-1 to TRBJ1-1; 7 nucleotides line up with TRBD1. The J segment lost 7 bases and the V segment lost 6 bases, leaving 5 bases of the junction unmatched. CDR3 size: 11 residues. Germline CDR1 SQVTM, CDR2 ANQGSEA. The CDR3 sequence: CSVPGTVEAFF. CDR3 in DNA: TGCAGCGTACCGGGGACAGTTGAAGCTTTCTTT. Complete variable domain (other parts from reference TRBV29-1 and TRBJ1-1): SAVISQKPSRDICQRGTSLTIQCQVDSQVTMMFWYRQQPGQSLTLIATANQGSEATYESGFVIDKFPISRPNLTFSTLTVSNMSPEDSSIYLCSVPGTVEAFFGQGTRLTVV.

V gene TRBV6-1 combines with J gene TRBJ2-5; 10 bases align to TRBD2. Germline V gene data show CDR1 as MNHNS and CDR2 as SASEGT. J was trimmed by 7 bases and V by 5 bases; bases with no gene match: 10. This CDR3 is 15 amino acids long. DNA for the CDR3: TGTGCCAGCAGTAGTGGGGCTAGCGGGAGTCTGACCCAGTACTTC. This encodes CASSSGASGSLTQYF.

This clone has a handful of counts. The chain has TRBV30 and TRBJ1-2; TRBD1 might be the D (6 bases). Germline V lookup: CDR1 GTSNPN, CDR2 SVGIG (reference sequence). The CDR3 is 14 residues long. Trimming removed 2 bases at V and 9 bases at J, with 19 bases between. CDR3 nucleotides: TGTGCCTGGAGTTCTTCCGGGACAATGACTAGCTACACCTTC. Protein product: CAWSSSGTMTSYTF.

For the CDR3, the DNA is TGTGCCAGCCGCTGGGGGCGGAACACCGGGGAGCTGTTTTTT. Translated, it gives CASRWGRNTGELFF. V is TRBV28 and J is TRBJ2-2, with TRBD1 as a possible D gene (6 bases). The CDR3 loop spans 14 amino acids. Germline V CDR1 and CDR2: MDHEN, SYDVKM. V was pared by 8 bases and J by 1 base, with 11 bases between.

This clone was counted a single time. This chain uses TRBV9 with TRBJ2-3; the match to TRBD2 covers 11 bases. Germline V gives CDR1 SGDLS, CDR2 YYNGEE. The CDR3 loop spans 17 amino acids. Trimming cost V 5 bases and J 3 bases; bases outside gene matches: 11. This CDR3 is CASSDSPGLADTDTQYF. Here the CDR3 DNA reads TGTGCCAGCAGTGACTCTCCGGGACTAGCGGATACAGATACGCAGTATTTT.

The genes are TRBV9 and TRBJ1-1; D gene uncertain. Trimming pared 3 bases from V and 1 base from J, leaving 7 bases between. There are 13 residues in the CDR3. Per the germline V gene, CDR1 is SGDLS and CDR2 is YYNGEE. CDR3 sequence reads: CASSARQNTEAFF. The CDR3 DNA follows: TGTGCCAGCAGCGCCAGACAGAACACTGAAGCTTTCTTT.

A note on this clone: At one of its ends the junction is not consistent with the germline gene, which may arise from a read error. This chain connects TRBV30 to TRBJ2-7; a weak D match, TRBD2 (6 bases). Germline V gene data show CDR1 as GTSNPN and CDR2 as SVGIG (reference sequence). The CDR3 is 14 residues long. DNA of the CDR3: TGCGCCTGGAGGGGAGTGTCGGTTTTGGACGAGCAGTACTTC. The encoded protein is CAWRGVSVLDEQYF.